The source of this TCR beta chain is a study of identical twins. About this clonotype itself: Its target is not known.

Findings and caveats of the study: Twins' surplus sharing was weaker for beta out-of-frame sequences. Conclusions came from cross-sectional statistical analysis, not from following the same donors.

Germline CDR1 reads MNHEY; CDR2 reads SMNVEV (reference sequence). The CDR3 totals 14 residues. V lost 2 bases to trimming and J lost 7 bases; unmatched junction nucleotides: 7. The authors used template switching to add a universal primer site and gave cDNA unique molecular identifiers. TCRdb processed the 5' RACE reads anew with MiXCR; each CDR3 protein has one entry. The sample contains hundreds of thousands of distinct CDR3 sequences, about 12% of which appear only once. This same sample was also taken into another study, of yellow fever vaccine responses in identical twins. That work states: Reportedly, twins' vaccine T cell responses looked partly convergent and partly personalized.

The chain employs TRBV27 and TRBJ1-2; 7 bases fit TRBD1. Sequenced: CD8+ T cells sorted from blood. The source of this sequence is a woman younger than 35 in good health. CDR3 nucleotide sequence: TGTGCCAGCAGTTTAGCCGGGACAGACTTTGGCTACACCTTC. Translation gives CASSLAGTDFGYTF.